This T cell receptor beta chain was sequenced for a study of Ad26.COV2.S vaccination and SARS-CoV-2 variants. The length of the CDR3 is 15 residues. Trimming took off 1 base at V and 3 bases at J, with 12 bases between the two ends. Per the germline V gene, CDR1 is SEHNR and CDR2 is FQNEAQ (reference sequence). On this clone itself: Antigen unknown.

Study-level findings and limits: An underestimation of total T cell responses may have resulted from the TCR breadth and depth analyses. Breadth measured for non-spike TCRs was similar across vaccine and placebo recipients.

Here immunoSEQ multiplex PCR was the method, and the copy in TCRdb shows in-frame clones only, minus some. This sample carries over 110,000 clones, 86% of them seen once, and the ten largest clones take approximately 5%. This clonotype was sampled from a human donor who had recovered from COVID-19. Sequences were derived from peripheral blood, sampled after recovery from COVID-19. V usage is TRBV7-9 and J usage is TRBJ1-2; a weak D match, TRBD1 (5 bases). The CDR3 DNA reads TGTGCCAGCAGCTTAGGAGGGACTCTGGACTATGGCTACACCTTC. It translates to CASSLGGTLDYGYTF.